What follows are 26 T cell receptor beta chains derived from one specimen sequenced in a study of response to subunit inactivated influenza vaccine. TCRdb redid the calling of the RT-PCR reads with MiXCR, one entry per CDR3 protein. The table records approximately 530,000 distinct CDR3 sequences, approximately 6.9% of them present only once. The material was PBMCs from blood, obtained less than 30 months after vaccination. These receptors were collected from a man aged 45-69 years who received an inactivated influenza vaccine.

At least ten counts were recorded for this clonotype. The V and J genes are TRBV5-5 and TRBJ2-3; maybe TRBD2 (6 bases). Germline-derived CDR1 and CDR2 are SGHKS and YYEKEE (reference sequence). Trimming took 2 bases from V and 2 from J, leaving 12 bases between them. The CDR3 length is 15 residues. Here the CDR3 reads CASSFSGAPTDTQYF. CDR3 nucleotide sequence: TGTGCCAGCAGCTTTAGCGGAGCCCCCACAGATACGCAGTATTTT. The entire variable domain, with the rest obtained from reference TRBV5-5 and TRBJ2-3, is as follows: DAGVTQSPTHLIKTRGQQVTLRCSPISGHKSVSWYQQVLGQGPQFIFQYYEKEERGRGNFPDRFSARQFPNYSSELNVNALLLGDSALYLCASSFSGAPTDTQYFGPGTRLTVL.

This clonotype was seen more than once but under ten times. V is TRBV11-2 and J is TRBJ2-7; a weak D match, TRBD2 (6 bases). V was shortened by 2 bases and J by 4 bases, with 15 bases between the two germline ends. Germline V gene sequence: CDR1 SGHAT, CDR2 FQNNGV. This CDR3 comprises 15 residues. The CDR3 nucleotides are TGTGCCAGCAGCTTAATGCGGGGCCCGATTTACGAGCAGTACTTC. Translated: CASSLMRGPIYEQYF.

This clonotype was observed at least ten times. The CDR3 sequence: CASSQPDLTGLDTQYF. CDR3 DNA sequence: TGTGCCAGCAGCCAACCGGACCTAACTGGGCTAGATACGCAGTATTTT. V and J are TRBV16 and TRBJ2-3, with unresolved D. This CDR3 region has 16 residues. Trimming cost V 2 bases and J 5 bases, with 17 bases left between them. CDR1 KGHSY and CDR2 FQNENV come from the germline V gene.

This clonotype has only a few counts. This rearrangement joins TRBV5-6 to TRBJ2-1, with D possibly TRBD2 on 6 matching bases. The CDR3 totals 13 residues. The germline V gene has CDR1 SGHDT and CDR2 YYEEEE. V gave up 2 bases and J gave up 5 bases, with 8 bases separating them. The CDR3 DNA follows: TGTGCCAGCAGCTTCGGGAGTAACAATGAGCAGTTCTTC. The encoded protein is CASSFGSNNEQFF.

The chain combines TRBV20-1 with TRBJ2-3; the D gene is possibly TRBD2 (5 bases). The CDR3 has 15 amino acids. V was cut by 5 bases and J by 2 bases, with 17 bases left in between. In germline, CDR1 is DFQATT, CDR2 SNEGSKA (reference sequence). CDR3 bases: TGCAGTGCTCTCTTAGTACGGGGATACACAGATACGCAGTATTTT. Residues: CSALLVRGYTDTQYF.

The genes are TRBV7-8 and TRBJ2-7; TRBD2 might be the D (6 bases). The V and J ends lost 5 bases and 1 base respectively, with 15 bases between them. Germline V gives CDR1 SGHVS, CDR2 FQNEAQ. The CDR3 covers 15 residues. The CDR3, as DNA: TGTGCCAGCAGCCCTGGCGGGACTTTATCCTACGAGCAGTACTTC. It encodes CASSPGGTLSYEQYF. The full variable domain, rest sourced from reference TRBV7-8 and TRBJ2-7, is GAGVSQSPRYKVAKRGQDVALRCDPISGHVSLFWYQQALGQGPEFLTYFQNEAQLDKSGLPSDRFFAERPEGSVSTLKIQRTQQEDSAVYLCASSPGGTLSYEQYFGPGTRLTVT.

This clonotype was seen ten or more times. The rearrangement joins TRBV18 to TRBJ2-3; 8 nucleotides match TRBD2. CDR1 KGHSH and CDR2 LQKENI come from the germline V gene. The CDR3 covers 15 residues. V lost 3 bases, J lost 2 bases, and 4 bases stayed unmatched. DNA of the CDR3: TGTGCCAGCTCACCGACTAGCGACCACACAGATACGCAGTATTTT. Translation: CASSPTSDHTDTQYF.

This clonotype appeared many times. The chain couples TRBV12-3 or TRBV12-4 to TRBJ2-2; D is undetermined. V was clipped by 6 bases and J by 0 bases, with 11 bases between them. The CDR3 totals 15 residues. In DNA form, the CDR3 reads TGTGCCAGCAGCCCTATCTCAGCGAACACCGGGGAGCTGTTTTTT. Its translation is CASSPISANTGELFF.

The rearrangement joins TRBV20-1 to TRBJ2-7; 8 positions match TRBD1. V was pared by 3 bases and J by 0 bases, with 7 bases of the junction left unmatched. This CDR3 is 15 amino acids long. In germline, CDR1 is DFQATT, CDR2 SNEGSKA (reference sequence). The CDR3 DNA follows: TGCAGTGCTAGCGAGGGACAGGTTCACTCCTACGAGCAGTACTTC. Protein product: CSASEGQVHSYEQYF.

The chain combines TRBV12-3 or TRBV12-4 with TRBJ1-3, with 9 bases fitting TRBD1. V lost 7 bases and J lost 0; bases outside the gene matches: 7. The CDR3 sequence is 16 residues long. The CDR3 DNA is TGTGCCAGCACCCCGGACAGGGGATTCTCTGGAAACACCATATATTTT. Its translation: CASTPDRGFSGNTIYF.

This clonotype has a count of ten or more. In DNA form, the CDR3 reads TGCGCCAGCAGCTTGGATGGGGAAAGGATCTATGGCTACACCTTC. Its translation is CASSLDGERIYGYTF. This chain links TRBV5-1 with TRBJ1-2; D gene uncertain. V was trimmed by 0 bases and J by 4 bases, leaving 13 bases between them. CDR1 and CDR2 (germline): SGHRS, YFSETQ. The CDR3 is 15 residues long.

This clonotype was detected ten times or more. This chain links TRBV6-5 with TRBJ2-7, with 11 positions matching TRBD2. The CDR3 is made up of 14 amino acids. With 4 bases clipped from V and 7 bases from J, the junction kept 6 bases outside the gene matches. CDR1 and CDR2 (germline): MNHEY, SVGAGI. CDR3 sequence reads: CASSSGTSGKEQYF. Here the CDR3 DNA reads TGTGCCAGCAGTTCCGGGACTAGCGGAAAAGAGCAGTACTTC.

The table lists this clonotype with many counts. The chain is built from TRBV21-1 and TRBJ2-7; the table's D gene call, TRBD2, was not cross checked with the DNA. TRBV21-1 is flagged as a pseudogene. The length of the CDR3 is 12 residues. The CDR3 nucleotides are TGTGCCAGCTCCAGGGGAGGGAACGAGCAGTACTTC. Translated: CASSRGGNEQYF.

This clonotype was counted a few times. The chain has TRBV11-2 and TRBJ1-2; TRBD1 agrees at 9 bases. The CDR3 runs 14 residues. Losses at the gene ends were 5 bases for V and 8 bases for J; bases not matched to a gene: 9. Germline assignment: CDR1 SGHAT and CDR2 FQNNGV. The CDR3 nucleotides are TGTGCCAGCAGCCAGGGACAGGGTTCGGGCGGCTACACCTTC. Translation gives CASSQGQGSGGYTF.

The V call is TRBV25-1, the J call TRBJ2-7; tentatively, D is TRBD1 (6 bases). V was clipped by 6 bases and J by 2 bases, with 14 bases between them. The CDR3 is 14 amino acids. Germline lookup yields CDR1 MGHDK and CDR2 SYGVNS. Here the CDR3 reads CASRGALSPYEQYF. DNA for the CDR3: TGTGCCAGCAGGGGGGCCCTCTCCCCCTACGAGCAGTACTTC.

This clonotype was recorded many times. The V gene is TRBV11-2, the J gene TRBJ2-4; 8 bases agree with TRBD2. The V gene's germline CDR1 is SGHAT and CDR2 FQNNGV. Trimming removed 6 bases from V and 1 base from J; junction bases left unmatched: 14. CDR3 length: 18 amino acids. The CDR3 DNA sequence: TGTGCCAGCAGTTTACAGGCGGGGGGCGCAGTGGCCAAAAACATTCAGTACTTC. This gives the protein CASSLQAGGAVAKNIQYF.

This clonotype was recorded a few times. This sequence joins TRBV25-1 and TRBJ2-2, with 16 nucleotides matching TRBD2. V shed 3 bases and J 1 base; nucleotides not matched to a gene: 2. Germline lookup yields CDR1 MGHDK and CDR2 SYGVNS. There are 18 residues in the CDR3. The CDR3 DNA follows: TGTGCCAGCAGTGAGGGACTAGCGGGGGGGCGGAACACCGGGGAGCTGTTTTTT. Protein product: CASSEGLAGGRNTGELFF.

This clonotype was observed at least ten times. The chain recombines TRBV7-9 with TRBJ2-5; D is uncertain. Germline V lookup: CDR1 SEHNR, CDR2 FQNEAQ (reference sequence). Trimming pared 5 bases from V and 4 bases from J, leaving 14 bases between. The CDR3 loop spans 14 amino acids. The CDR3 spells CASSQTRVGETQYF. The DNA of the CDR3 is TGTGCCAGCAGCCAGACCCGGGTTGGAGAGACCCAGTACTTC.

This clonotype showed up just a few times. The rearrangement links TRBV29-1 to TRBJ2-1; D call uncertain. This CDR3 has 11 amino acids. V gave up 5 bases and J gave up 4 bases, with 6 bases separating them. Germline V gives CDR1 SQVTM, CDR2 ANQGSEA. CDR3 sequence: CSVLIYNEQFF. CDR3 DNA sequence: TGCAGCGTTCTGATATACAATGAGCAGTTCTTC.

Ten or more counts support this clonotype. The CDR3 protein is CSASPRVLKTQYF. As DNA, the CDR3 is TGCAGTGCTAGTCCCAGGGTTTTGAAGACCCAGTACTTC. The chain carries TRBV20-1 and TRBJ2-5; D perhaps matches TRBD1 (5 bases). Trimming pared 3 bases from V and 6 bases from J, leaving 14 bases between. This CDR3 has 13 amino acids. In germline, CDR1 is DFQATT, CDR2 SNEGSKA (reference sequence).

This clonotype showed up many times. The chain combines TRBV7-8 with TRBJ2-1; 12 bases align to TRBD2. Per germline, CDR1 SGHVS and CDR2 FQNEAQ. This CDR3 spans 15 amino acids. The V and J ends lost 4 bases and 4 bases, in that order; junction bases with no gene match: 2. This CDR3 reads CASSSTSGGYNEQFF. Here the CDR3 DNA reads TGTGCCAGCAGCTCGACTAGCGGGGGATACAATGAGCAGTTCTTC.

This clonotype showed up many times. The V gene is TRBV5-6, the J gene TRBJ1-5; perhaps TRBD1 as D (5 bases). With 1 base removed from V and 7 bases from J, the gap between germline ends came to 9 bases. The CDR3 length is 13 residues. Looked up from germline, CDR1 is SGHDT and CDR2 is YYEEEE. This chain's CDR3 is CASSLMGEQPQHF. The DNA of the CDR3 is TGTGCCAGCAGCTTGATGGGGGAGCAGCCCCAGCATTTT.

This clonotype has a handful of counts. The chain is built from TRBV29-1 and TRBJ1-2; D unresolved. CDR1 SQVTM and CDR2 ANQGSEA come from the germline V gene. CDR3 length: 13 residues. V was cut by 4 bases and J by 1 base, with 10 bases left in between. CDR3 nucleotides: TGCAGCGTTGTGGCCACGGGTAACTATGGCTACACCTTC. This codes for CSVVATGNYGYTF.

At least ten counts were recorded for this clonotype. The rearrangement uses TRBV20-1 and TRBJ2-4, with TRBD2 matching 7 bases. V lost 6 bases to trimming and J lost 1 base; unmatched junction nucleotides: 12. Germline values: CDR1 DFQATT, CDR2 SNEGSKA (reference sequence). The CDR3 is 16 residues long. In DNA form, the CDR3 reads TGCAGTGCCACGCAAGCGGGAAGGCGGGCCAAAAACATTCAGTACTTC. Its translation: CSATQAGRRAKNIQYF.

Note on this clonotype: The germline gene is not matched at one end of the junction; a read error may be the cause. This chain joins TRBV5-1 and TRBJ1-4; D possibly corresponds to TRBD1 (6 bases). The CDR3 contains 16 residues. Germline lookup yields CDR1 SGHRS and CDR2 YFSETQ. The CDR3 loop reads CASSFGGRTANGKLFF. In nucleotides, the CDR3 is TGCGCCAGCAGCTTCGGAGGACGGACAGCTAATGGAAAACTGTTTTTT.

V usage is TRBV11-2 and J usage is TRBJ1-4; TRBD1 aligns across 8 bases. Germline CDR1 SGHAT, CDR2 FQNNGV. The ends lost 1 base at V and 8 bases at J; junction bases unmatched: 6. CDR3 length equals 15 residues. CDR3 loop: CASSLVGQGGEKLFF. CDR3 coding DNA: TGTGCCAGCAGCTTAGTTGGACAGGGCGGCGAAAAACTGTTTTTT.